This T cell receptor (beta chain) was recovered during a study of blood T cells in healthy people across ages. Alongside a J-beta primer mix, a sample-barcoded 5' primer served in a second PCR lasting roughly 6 to 11 cycles. TCRdb redid the calling of the 5' RACE reads with MiXCR, one entry per CDR3 protein. This sample has around 790,000 distinct CDR3 sequences, with under 45% found just once. This clonotype has only a few counts. Per the germline V gene, CDR1 is SEHNR and CDR2 is FQNEAQ (reference sequence). The CDR3 consists of 15 residues. J was trimmed by 7 bases and V by 6 bases; bases with no gene match: 9.

Specimen: blood. The rearrangement links TRBV7-9 to TRBJ2-2, with 9 bases lining up with TRBD1. This receptor was identified in a man in his 60s in good health. CDR3 nucleotide sequence: TGTGCCAGCAGAGTGGGACAGGGAACCGGCGGGGAGCTGTTTTTT. Amino acids: CASRVGQGTGGELFF.